These 28 T cell receptor beta chains were sequenced from one sample in a study of vaccination effects on CD4 cells after COVID-19. For these TCRs, the target antigens are not known. Sequencing was performed with immunoSEQ multiplex PCR; in TCRdb, only in-frame clones are kept and a portion is missing. The profile shows about 24,000 clones, around 81% of them singletons. Using viral peptide pools, the ViraFEST assay grew out antigen-specific CD4+ T cells prior to sequencing. Investigators separated out CD4+ T cells once 10 days of culture had passed. Two-dose BNT162b2 or mRNA-1273 vaccination was given to participants. The specimen was CD4+ T cells from PBMCs cultured with SARS-CoV-2 spike peptides, collected after COVID-19 vaccination. The receptors were gathered from a human donor who received a COVID-19 vaccine. Some clones in this sample may be carry-over from other donors' samples.

This chain joins TRBV2 and TRBJ2-5, with 9 positions matching TRBD2. Germline CDR1 SNHLY, CDR2 FYNNEI. The CDR3 totals 17 residues. V was pared by 6 bases and J by 5 bases, with 16 bases of the junction left unmatched. The DNA for the CDR3 is TGTGCCAGCAGGAGGGTGCGGGGGGGCCTTAAAGTTGAGACCCAGTACTTC. Translated, it gives CASRRVRGGLKVETQYF.

The J gene is TRBJ1-1, the V gene TRBV5-8; no definite D call. The CDR3 has 10 residues. Germline-derived CDR1 and CDR2 are SGHTS and YDEGEE. Trimming shortened V by 9 bases and J by 5 bases, and 8 bases separated the two germline ends. Here the CDR3 reads CATRGTEAFF. The CDR3 coding sequence is TGTGCCACTCGGGGTACTGAAGCTTTCTTT.

The chain combines TRBV15 with TRBJ2-2; D unresolved. V was cut by 6 bases and J by 0 bases, with 5 bases left in between. Germline lookup yields CDR1 LNHNV and CDR2 YYDKDF (reference sequence). The CDR3 has 13 amino acids. This chain's CDR3 is CATSYANTGELFF. CDR3 nucleotides: TGTGCCACCAGTTATGCGAACACCGGGGAGCTGTTTTTT.

This clone was seen only a few times. The V gene is TRBV19, the J gene TRBJ2-1, with D uncertain. Trimming stripped 5 bases from V and 4 bases from J, with 12 bases between. CDR3 length equals 14 residues. Per the germline V gene, CDR1 is LNHDA and CDR2 is SQIVND (reference sequence). The CDR3 reads CASSVLSRYNEQFF. DNA for the CDR3: TGTGCCAGTAGTGTACTTTCGAGGTACAATGAGCAGTTCTTC. Complete variable domain (other parts from reference TRBV19 and TRBJ2-1): DGGITQSPKYLFRKEGQNVTLSCEQNLNHDAMYWYRQDPGQGLRLIYYSQIVNDFQKGDIAEGYSVSREKKESFPLTVTSAQKNPTAFYLCASSVLSRYNEQFFGPGTRLTVL.

The rearrangement links TRBV2 to TRBJ2-1, with 7 bases fitting TRBD2. The CDR3 has 14 amino acids. J was trimmed by 5 bases and V by 3 bases; bases with no gene match: 4. Germline CDR1 and CDR2: SNHLY and FYNNEI. CDR3 protein: CASSERLADNEQFF. The CDR3 DNA follows: TGTGCCAGCAGTGAGAGGCTAGCGGACAATGAGCAGTTCTTC.

This sequence joins TRBV12-5 and TRBJ2-2; D gene unclear. From germline, CDR1 is LGHNT and CDR2 FRNRAP. The germline V and J ends were trimmed by 1 base and 3 bases, with 0 bases remaining between them. The CDR3 length is 12 residues. The CDR3 protein is CASGLDTGELFF. The CDR3 DNA reads as TGTGCTAGTGGTTTGGACACCGGGGAGCTGTTTTTT.

This sequence joins TRBV5-1 and TRBJ2-1, with 16 positions matching TRBD2. Trimming at V came to 2 bases and at J to 8 bases, leaving 4 bases not matched to a gene. There are 16 residues in the CDR3. CDR1 and CDR2 from the germline V gene are SGHRS and YFSETQ. Here the CDR3 reads CASSFGTSGGAYEQFF. The CDR3 DNA follows: TGCGCCAGCAGCTTCGGGACTAGCGGGGGGGCATATGAGCAGTTCTTC.

V and J are TRBV19 and TRBJ1-3, with D possibly TRBD1 on 6 matching bases. Germline CDR1 LNHDA, CDR2 SQIVND (reference sequence). This CDR3 is built from 13 residues. Deletions cut 8 bases from V and 0 bases from J, with 8 bases between. CDR3: CASWDISGNTIYF. CDR3 nucleotides: TGTGCCAGTTGGGACATCTCTGGAAACACCATATATTTT.

The V call is TRBV11-2, the J call TRBJ2-3, with TRBD1 matching over 9 bases. This CDR3 is 16 amino acids long. The V and J ends lost 2 bases and 1 base, in that order; junction bases with no gene match: 4. Germline CDR1 is SGHAT and CDR2 is FQNNGV. CDR3 protein: CASSLTGGRGTDTQYF. The CDR3 DNA reads TGTGCCAGCAGCTTAACAGGGGGCAGGGGCACAGATACGCAGTATTTT.

The table lists this clone with a few counts. The chain uses TRBV9 and TRBJ1-2, with unresolved D. Trimming stripped 0 bases from V and 8 bases from J, with 11 bases between. Germline assignment: CDR1 SGDLS and CDR2 YYNGEE. This CDR3 contains 13 residues. CDR3 amino acids: CASSVVPRKGYTF. The CDR3 coding sequence is TGTGCCAGCAGCGTAGTCCCTAGAAAAGGCTACACCTTC.

The chain links TRBV19 to TRBJ2-5; the match to TRBD1 covers 9 bases. The CDR3 loop spans 14 amino acids. Germline-derived CDR1 and CDR2 are LNHDA and SQIVND (reference sequence). J was trimmed by 5 bases and V by 4 bases; bases with no gene match: 5. CDR3 protein: CASSRTGGYETQYF. CDR3 bases: TGTGCCAGTAGTAGAACAGGGGGCTATGAGACCCAGTACTTC.

The chain uses TRBV19 and TRBJ2-2; D is perhaps TRBD1 (5 bases). Trimming shortened V by 4 bases and J by 4 bases, and 10 bases separated the two germline ends. This CDR3 has 14 amino acids. Germline CDR1 is LNHDA and CDR2 is SQIVND (reference sequence). The CDR3 sequence is CASSRDSRTGELFF. In nucleotides, the CDR3 is TGTGCCAGTAGTAGAGACAGCCGCACCGGGGAGCTGTTTTTT.

The rearrangement joins TRBV4-2 to TRBJ1-2; D is unclear. V was shortened by 1 base and J by 6 bases, with 9 bases between the two germline ends. This CDR3 is 13 amino acids long. Per the germline V gene, CDR1 is LGHNA and CDR2 is YNFKEQ. The CDR3 coding sequence is TGTGCCAGCAGCCAAGTCAGCGTCGATGGCTACACCTTC. Translating it yields CASSQVSVDGYTF.

The rearrangement uses TRBV5-6 and TRBJ2-2; TRBD1 aligns across 7 bases. Germline values: CDR1 SGHDT, CDR2 YYEEEE. Unmatched junction bases numbered 11, after V lost 4 bases and J lost 5 bases. CDR3 size: 16 residues. CDR3 DNA: TGTGCCAGCAGCCTTCGGACAGGTCTGAATACCGGGGAGCTGTTTTTT. It yields the protein CASSLRTGLNTGELFF.

V and J are TRBV24-1 and TRBJ2-5; D may be TRBD1 (6 bases). Germline V lookup: CDR1 KGHDR, CDR2 SFDVKD. The V and J ends lost 3 bases and 5 bases respectively, with 9 bases between them. This CDR3 is built from 13 residues. The CDR3 is CATSDAGVETQYF. CDR3 DNA: TGTGCCACCAGTGATGCAGGGGTGGAGACCCAGTACTTC.

The chain links TRBV7-2 to TRBJ1-5; tentatively, D is TRBD1 (5 bases). V shed 3 bases and J shed 4 bases, with 13 bases lying between them. Germline-derived CDR1 and CDR2 are SGHTA and FQGNSA. The CDR3 loop spans 15 amino acids. The CDR3 DNA follows: TGTGCCAGCAGCTTGGAGAAGGGACCTAATCAGCCCCAGCATTTT. Translating it yields CASSLEKGPNQPQHF.

Written as DNA, the CDR3 is TGCGCCAGCAGCTCCGGGACAGGGATCCAAGAGACCCAGTACTTC. Encoded protein: CASSSGTGIQETQYF. The chain carries TRBV5-1 and TRBJ2-5; 9 bases are a match to TRBD1. From germline, CDR1 is SGHRS and CDR2 YFSETQ. Germline trimming cut 3 bases from V and 1 base from J; bases unmatched to any gene: 4. The CDR3 consists of 15 residues.

V is TRBV18 and J is TRBJ2-3; the match to TRBD2 covers 13 bases. The length of the CDR3 is 19 residues. Germline V gives CDR1 KGHSH, CDR2 LQKENI. J lost 0 bases, V lost 8 bases, and 14 bases had no gene match. The DNA for the CDR3 is TGTGCCAGCCCCGCAGGACTAGCGGGAGAGTTTCCGAGCACAGATACGCAGTATTTT. As protein: CASPAGLAGEFPSTDTQYF.

The rearrangement links TRBV9 to TRBJ2-1, with 11 bases lining up with TRBD2. The CDR3 runs to 19 residues. The V and J ends lost 0 bases and 0 bases, in that order; junction bases with no gene match: 8. The germline V gene has CDR1 SGDLS and CDR2 YYNGEE. The CDR3 sequence: CASSVGISSGGSSYNEQFF. The DNA for the CDR3 is TGTGCCAGCAGCGTAGGGATCTCTAGCGGGGGGAGCTCCTACAATGAGCAGTTCTTC.

V usage is TRBV6-6 and J usage is TRBJ1-2; perhaps TRBD1 as D (5 bases). Germline CDR1 and CDR2: MNHNY and SVGAGI (reference sequence). The CDR3 sequence is 13 residues long. V was pared by 6 bases and J by 8 bases, with 16 bases between. The CDR3 is CASRRDRLEGYTF. The CDR3 bases are TGTGCCAGCAGGCGGGACCGCCTGGAAGGCTACACCTTC.

The J gene is TRBJ2-1, the V gene TRBV24-1; TRBD1 agrees at 10 bases. The CDR3 spans 18 residues. Germline assignment: CDR1 KGHDR and CDR2 SFDVKD. V dropped 4 bases and J dropped 7; count of bases not matched to a gene: 15. CDR3 in amino acids: CATSEPSRGGTGVNEQFF. The DNA for the CDR3 is TGTGCCACCAGTGAGCCCTCGCGAGGGGGGACAGGGGTGAATGAGCAGTTCTTC.

V gene TRBV19 combines with J gene TRBJ1-5; possible D gene TRBD1, 6 bases. The CDR3 is 15 amino acids. Germline CDR1 is LNHDA and CDR2 is SQIVND (reference sequence). Trimming left V 4 bases short and J 2 bases short, with 12 bases between. The CDR3 DNA reads TGTGCCAGTAGTAGGGGGGCGCCGGGCAATCAGCCCCAGCATTTT. Amino acids: CASSRGAPGNQPQHF.

The genes are TRBV19 and TRBJ2-2, with TRBD1 matching over 8 bases. Germline assignment: CDR1 LNHDA and CDR2 SQIVND (reference sequence). CDR3 length: 16 amino acids. V shed 4 bases, J shed 1 base, and the junction held 5 bases outside the gene matches. The CDR3 loop reads CASSTPGTGNTGELFF. For the CDR3, the DNA is TGTGCCAGTAGTACCCCCGGGACAGGGAACACCGGGGAGCTGTTTTTT.

The chain recombines TRBV7-8 with TRBJ2-2; D not resolved. The CDR3 is 14 amino acids. Trimming removed 5 bases from V and 4 bases from J, with 11 bases in between. Germline-derived CDR1 and CDR2 are SGHVS and FQNEAQ. CDR3 nucleotides: TGTGCCAGCAGCCAAGGACGGCTCACCGGGGAGCTGTTTTTT. It codes for CASSQGRLTGELFF.

The J gene is TRBJ2-1, the V gene TRBV10-1; a weak D match, TRBD2 (6 bases). CDR1 and CDR2 from the germline V gene are WNHNN and SYGVQD (reference sequence). Deletions cut 2 bases from V and 3 bases from J, with 11 bases between. CDR3 length equals 15 residues. As DNA, the CDR3 is TGCGCCAGCAGTGAGCGGGGGAAACTCTACAATGAGCAGTTCTTC. This gives the protein CASSERGKLYNEQFF.

V is TRBV4-3 and J is TRBJ1-4, with D possibly TRBD1 on 5 matching bases. CDR3 length: 15 amino acids. Trimming shortened V by 1 base and J by 7 bases, and 13 bases separated the two germline ends. Germline V gives CDR1 LGHNA, CDR2 YSLEER. The CDR3 nucleotides read TGCGCCAGCAGCCAAGCCCCGGGGACGGCTGAAAAACTGTTTTTT. This encodes CASSQAPGTAEKLFF.

The chain carries TRBV25-1 and TRBJ1-2, with D tentatively TRBD1 (5 bases). Looked up from germline, CDR1 is MGHDK and CDR2 is SYGVNS. CDR3 length equals 16 residues. The V and J ends lost 0 bases and 6 bases respectively, with 17 bases between them. CDR3: CASSEYGAGPRHGYTF. The CDR3 nucleotides are TGTGCCAGCAGTGAATATGGGGCGGGCCCCCGACATGGCTACACCTTC.

The chain links TRBV9 to TRBJ2-3; maybe TRBD2 (6 bases). Germline assignment: CDR1 SGDLS and CDR2 YYNGEE. The V end was cut by 0 bases, the J end by 7 bases, with 12 bases between. CDR3 length: 14 residues. The CDR3: CASSVDSGVYTQYF. In DNA, the CDR3 is TGTGCCAGCAGCGTAGATTCGGGAGTGTATACGCAGTATTTT. The variable domain in full, with the rest retrieved from reference TRBV9 and TRBJ2-3, is DSGVTQTPKHLITATGQRVTLRCSPRSGDLSVYWYQQSLDQGLQFLIQYYNGEERAKGNILERFSAQQFPDLHSELNLSSLELGDSALYFCASSVDSGVYTQYFGPGTRLTVL.